What follows is one T cell receptor beta chain and its context. The sample originates from a study of OX40 agonist ivuxolimab in advanced cancers. After removal of 6 bases from V and 9 bases from J, the junction contained 14 bases not matched to a gene. Germline V gives CDR1 SNHLY, CDR2 FYNNEI. The CDR3 covers 15 residues. TCRdb's copy holds only in-frame clones and misses some; the assay was immunoSEQ multiplex PCR. The repertoire holds over 80,000 clones, with about 88% as singletons. The receptor's source is an adult with an advanced solid tumor such as melanoma, head and neck, liver or kidney cancer. The V and J genes are TRBV2 and TRBJ2-1; 7 positions agree with TRBD2. This sample comprised CD4+ or CD8+ T cells sorted from blood, obtained in a trial of the OX40 agonist ivuxolimab. The CDR3 DNA follows: TGTGCCAGCAGCGTTGTAACTAGCGCCGCCTCTGAGCAGTTCTTC. Amino acids: CASSVVTSAASEQFF.